This entry is about one T cell receptor beta chain. The sample is drawn from a study of blood T cell repertoires in COVID-19. Study-wide background: T cells, B-cell-depleted T cells, or PBMCs provided the cDNA or gDNA that served as material.

Profiled with immunoSEQ multiplex PCR; TCRdb holds only in-frame clones, not every one. The table has fewer than 250,000 clones, 84% seen once. The receptor's source is a man between 50 and 59 years old with acute or convalescent COVID-19. The sequencing input was peripheral blood.

The CDR3 protein is CASSLGGQAGEQYF. For the CDR3, the DNA is TGTGCCAGCAGCTTAGGAGGACAAGCAGGCGAGCAGTACTTC. The chain has TRBV13 and TRBJ2-7; a possible D gene is TRBD1 (5 bases). The germline V and J ends were trimmed by 0 bases and 6 bases, with 12 bases remaining between them. This CDR3 has 14 residues. The germline CDR1 and CDR2 sequences are PRHDT and FYEKMQ (reference sequence). The full variable domain, completed using reference TRBV13 and TRBJ2-7, is AAGVIQSPRHLIKEKRETATLKCYPIPRHDTVYWYQQGPGQDPQFLISFYEKMQSDKGSIPDRFSAQQFSDYHSELNMSSLELGDSALYFCASSLGGQAGEQYFGPGTRLTVT.